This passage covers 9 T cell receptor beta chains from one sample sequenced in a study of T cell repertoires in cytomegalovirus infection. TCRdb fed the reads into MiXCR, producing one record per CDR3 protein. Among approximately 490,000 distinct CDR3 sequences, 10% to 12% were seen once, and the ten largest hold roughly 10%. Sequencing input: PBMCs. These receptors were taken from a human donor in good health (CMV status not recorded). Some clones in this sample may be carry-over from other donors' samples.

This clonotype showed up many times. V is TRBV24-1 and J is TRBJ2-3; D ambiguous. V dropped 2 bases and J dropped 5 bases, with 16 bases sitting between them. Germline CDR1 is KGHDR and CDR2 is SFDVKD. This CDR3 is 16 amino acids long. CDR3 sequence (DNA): TGTGCCACCAGTGATTCCGCGGCGGAGAGTCGAGATACGCAGTATTTT. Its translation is CATSDSAAESRDTQYF.

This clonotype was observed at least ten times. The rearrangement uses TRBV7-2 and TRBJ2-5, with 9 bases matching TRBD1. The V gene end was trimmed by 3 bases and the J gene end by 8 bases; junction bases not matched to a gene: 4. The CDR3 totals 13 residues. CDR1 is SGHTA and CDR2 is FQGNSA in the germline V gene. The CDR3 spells CASSFDRGDTQYF. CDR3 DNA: TGTGCCAGCAGCTTCGACAGGGGGGACACCCAGTACTTC.

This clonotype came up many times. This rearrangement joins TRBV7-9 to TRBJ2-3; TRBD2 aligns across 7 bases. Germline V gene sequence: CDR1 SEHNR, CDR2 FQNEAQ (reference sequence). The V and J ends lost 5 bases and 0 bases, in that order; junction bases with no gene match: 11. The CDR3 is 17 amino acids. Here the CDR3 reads CASSPPASGPSTDTQYF. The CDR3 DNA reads TGTGCCAGCAGCCCTCCTGCTAGCGGACCTAGCACAGATACGCAGTATTTT.

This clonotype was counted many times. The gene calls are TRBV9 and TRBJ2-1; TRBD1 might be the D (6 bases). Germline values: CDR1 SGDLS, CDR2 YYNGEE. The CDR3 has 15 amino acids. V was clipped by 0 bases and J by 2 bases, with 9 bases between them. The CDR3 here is CASSVGDTAYNEQFF. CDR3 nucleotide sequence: TGTGCCAGCAGCGTAGGGGACACTGCCTACAATGAGCAGTTCTTC.

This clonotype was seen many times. CDR3 nucleotides: TGTGCCAGCAGTCTTGACAATACCTACGAGCAGTACTTC. Amino acids: CASSLDNTYEQYF. This chain uses TRBV6-1 with TRBJ2-7, with no clear D. CDR3 length: 13 residues. V lost 5 bases, J lost 2 bases, and 10 bases lay in between. Germline loops: CDR1 MNHNS, CDR2 SASEGT.

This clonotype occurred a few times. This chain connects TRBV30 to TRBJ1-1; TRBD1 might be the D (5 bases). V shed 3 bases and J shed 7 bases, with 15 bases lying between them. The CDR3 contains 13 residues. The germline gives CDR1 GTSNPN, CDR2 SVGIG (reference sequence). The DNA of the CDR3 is TGTGCCTGGAGGGGTCAGGGCGCCGATGAAGCTTTCTTT. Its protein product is CAWRGQGADEAFF.

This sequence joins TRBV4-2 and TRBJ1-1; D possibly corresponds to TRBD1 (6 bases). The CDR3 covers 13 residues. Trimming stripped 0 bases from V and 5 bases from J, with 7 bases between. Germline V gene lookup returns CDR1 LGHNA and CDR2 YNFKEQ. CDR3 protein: CASSQERGTEAFF. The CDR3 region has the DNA TGTGCCAGCAGCCAAGAGAGGGGGACTGAAGCTTTCTTT.

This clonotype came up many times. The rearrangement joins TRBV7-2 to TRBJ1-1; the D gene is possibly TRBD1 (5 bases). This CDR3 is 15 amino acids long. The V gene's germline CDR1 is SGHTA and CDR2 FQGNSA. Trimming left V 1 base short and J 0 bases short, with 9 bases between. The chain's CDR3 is CASSLGGRMNTEAFF. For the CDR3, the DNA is TGTGCCAGCAGCTTAGGGGGACGGATGAACACTGAAGCTTTCTTT.

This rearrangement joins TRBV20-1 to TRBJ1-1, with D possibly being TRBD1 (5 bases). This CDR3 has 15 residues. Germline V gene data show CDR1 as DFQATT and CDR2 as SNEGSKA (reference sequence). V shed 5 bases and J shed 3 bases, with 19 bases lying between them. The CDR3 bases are TGCAGTGCTGGGGGGGGGAGGGGCGCGCACACTGAAGCTTTCTTT. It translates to CSAGGGRGAHTEAFF.